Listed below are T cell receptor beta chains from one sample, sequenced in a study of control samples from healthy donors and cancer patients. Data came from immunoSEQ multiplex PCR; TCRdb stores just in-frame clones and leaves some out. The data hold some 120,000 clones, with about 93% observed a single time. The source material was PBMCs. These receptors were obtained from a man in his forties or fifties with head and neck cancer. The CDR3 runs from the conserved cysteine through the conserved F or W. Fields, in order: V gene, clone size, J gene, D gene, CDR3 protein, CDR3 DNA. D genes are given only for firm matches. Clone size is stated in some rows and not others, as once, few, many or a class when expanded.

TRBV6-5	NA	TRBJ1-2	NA	CASRPLQLNYGYTF	TGTGCCAGCAGACCACTTCAACTCAACTATGGCTACACCTTC
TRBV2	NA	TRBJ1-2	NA	CASSERVIGEGYTF	TGTGCCAGCAGTGAACGGGTAATCGGCGAGGGCTACACCTTC
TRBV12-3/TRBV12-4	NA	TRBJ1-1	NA	CASLGGRNTEAFF	TGTGCCAGCCTCGGGGGCCGGAACACTGAAGCTTTCTTT
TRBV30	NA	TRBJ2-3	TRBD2	CAWAERGLGGDTQYF	TGTGCCTGGGCGGAGCGGGGACTCGGGGGAGATACGCAGTATTTT
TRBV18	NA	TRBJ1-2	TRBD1	CASSLDRGKNYGYTF	TGTGCCAGCTCACTGGACAGGGGTAAAAACTATGGCTACACCTTC
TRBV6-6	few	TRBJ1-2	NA	CASSYSGANYGYTF	TGTGCCAGCAGTTACTCGGGAGCTAACTATGGCTACACCTTC
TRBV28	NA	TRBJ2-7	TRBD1	CASSLPPQGEYF	TGTGCCAGCAGTTTACCTCCTCAGGGGGAGTACTTC
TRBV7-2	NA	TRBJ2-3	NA	CASSGKRNLGTDTQYF	TGTGCCAGCAGCGGCAAGAGAAACCTAGGGACAGATACGCAGTATTTT
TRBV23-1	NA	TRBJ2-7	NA	CASSQLIYEQYF	TGCGCCAGCAGTCAATTAATTTACGAGCAGTACTTC
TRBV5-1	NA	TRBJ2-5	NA	CASSFTGLEQETQYF	TGCGCCAGCAGCTTTACAGGGCTCGAGCAAGAGACCCAGTACTTC
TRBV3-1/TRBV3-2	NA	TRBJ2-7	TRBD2	CASSQTSGAPYEQYF	TGTGCCAGCAGCCAAACTAGCGGGGCCCCCTACGAGCAGTACTTC
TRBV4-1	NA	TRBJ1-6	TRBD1	CASSQEGGGTGYSPLHF	TGCGCCAGCAGCCAAGAGGGCGGGGGGACAGGATATTCACCCCTCCACTTT
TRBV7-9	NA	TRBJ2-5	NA	CASSTAGLAQETQYF	TGTGCCAGCAGCACGGCAGGGCTAGCCCAAGAGACCCAGTACTTC
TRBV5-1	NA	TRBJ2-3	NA	CASRTFSTDTQYF	TGCGCCAGCCGGACGTTTAGCACAGATACGCAGTATTTT
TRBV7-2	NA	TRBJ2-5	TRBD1	CASSFQTGLETQYF	TGTGCCAGCAGCTTCCAGACAGGGCTAGAGACCCAGTACTTC
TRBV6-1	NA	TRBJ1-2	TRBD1	CASSDFTPGGEGYTF	TGTGCCAGCAGTGATTTTACTCCAGGGGGCGAGGGCTACACCTTC
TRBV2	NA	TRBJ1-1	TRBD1	CASKPGQGIGREFAFF	TGTGCCAGCAAACCGGGACAGGGAATAGGCCGCGAGTTTGCTTTCTTT
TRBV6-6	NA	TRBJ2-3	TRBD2	CASRASGGTDTQYF	TGTGCCAGCAGGGCTAGCGGGGGCACAGATACGCAGTATTTT
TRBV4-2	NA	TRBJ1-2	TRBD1	CASSHDWTGGYNYGYTF	TGTGCCAGCAGCCACGATTGGACAGGGGGCTATAACTATGGCTACACCTTC
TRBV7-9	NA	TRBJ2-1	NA	CASSPVSSYNEQFF	TGTGCCAGCAGCCCCGTCAGCTCCTACAATGAGCAGTTCTTC
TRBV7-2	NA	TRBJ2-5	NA	CASRKLETQYF	TGTGCCAGCAGGAAACTAGAGACCCAGTACTTC
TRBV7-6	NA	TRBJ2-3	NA	CASSRNQGISTDTQYF	TGTGCCAGCAGCCGCAACCAAGGAATAAGCACAGATACGCAGTATTTT
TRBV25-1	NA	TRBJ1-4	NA	CASSVIFGHSNEKLFF	TGTGCCAGCAGTGTCATCTTTGGTCATTCTAATGAAAAACTGTTTTTT
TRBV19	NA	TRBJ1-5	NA	CASSIEGLGNQPQHF	TGTGCCAGTAGTATCGAGGGACTGGGCAATCAGCCCCAGCATTTT
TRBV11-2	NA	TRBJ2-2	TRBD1	CASSWDRGELLNTGELFF	TGTGCCAGCAGCTGGGACAGGGGCGAGTTATTGAACACCGGGGAGCTGTTTTTT
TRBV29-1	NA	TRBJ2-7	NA	CSVGTDRLAGHEQYF	TGCAGCGTGGGGACTGATCGTCTCGCGGGCCACGAGCAGTACTTC
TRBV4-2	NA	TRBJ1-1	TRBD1	CASSQDRGSEAFF	TGTGCCAGCAGCCAGGACAGGGGTTCTGAAGCTTTCTTT
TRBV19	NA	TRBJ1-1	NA	CASSIWSRPGTEAFF	TGTGCCAGTAGTATATGGTCCCGCCCGGGCACTGAAGCTTTCTTT
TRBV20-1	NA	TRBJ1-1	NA	CSASVNTEAFF	TGCAGTGCTAGCGTGAACACTGAAGCTTTCTTT
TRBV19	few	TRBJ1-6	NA	CASSLDSLSPLHF	TGTGCCAGTAGTTTAGACTCTCTTTCACCCCTCCACTTT
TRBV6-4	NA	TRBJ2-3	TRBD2	CASSALAGTDTQYF	TGTGCCAGCAGTGCACTAGCGGGCACAGATACGCAGTATTTT
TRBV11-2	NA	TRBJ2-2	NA	CASSSDRELFF	TGTGCCAGCAGCTCCGACCGGGAGCTGTTTTTT
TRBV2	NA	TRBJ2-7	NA	CASSSQGSLNYEQYF	TGTGCCAGCAGTTCCCAGGGGTCCTTAAACTACGAGCAGTACTTC
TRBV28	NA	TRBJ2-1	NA	CASSLGLLGFGEQFF	TGTGCCAGCAGTTTGGGACTCCTCGGGTTCGGTGAGCAGTTCTTC
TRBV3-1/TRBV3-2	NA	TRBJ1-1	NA	CASSQGGQNTEAFF	TGTGCCAGCAGCCAAGGGGGACAGAACACTGAAGCTTTCTTT
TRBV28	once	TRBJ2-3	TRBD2	CASSLASLSGGASDTQYF	TGTGCCAGCAGTTTGGCCTCCCTTAGCGGGGGGGCGTCAGATACGCAGTATTTT
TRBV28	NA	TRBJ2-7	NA	CASSPSEDRDEQYF	TGTGCCAGCAGCCCGAGCGAGGACCGGGACGAGCAGTACTTC
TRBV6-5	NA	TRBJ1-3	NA	CASSYRGSFPGNTIYF	TGTGCCAGCAGTTATCGGGGTTCCTTTCCTGGAAACACCATATATTTT
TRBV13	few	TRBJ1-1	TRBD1	CASSFGTGNTEAFF	TGTGCCAGCAGCTTTGGGACAGGGAACACTGAAGCTTTCTTT
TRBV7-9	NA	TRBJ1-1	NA	CASSLWVGQLNTEAFF	TGTGCCAGCAGCCTTTGGGTAGGGCAGCTAAACACTGAAGCTTTCTTT
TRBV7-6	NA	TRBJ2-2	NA	CASSLGLAGELFF	TGTGCCAGCAGCTTAGGTCTCGCCGGGGAGCTGTTTTTT
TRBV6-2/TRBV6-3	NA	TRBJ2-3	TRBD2	CASSKRTRPPPDTQYF	TGTGCCAGCAGTAAGCGGACTAGGCCCCCTCCAGATACGCAGTATTTT
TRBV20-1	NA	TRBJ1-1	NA	CSASRGGEAFF	TGCAGTGCCTCCCGGGGCGGTGAAGCTTTCTTT
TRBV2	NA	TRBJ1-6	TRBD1	CASSERRGQGVSPLHF	TGTGCCAGCAGTGAAAGGAGGGGACAGGGGGTTTCACCCCTCCACTTT
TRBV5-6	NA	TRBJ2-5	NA	CASSQGRSKTQYF	TGTGCCAGCTCTCAAGGGCGCAGTAAGACCCAGTACTTC
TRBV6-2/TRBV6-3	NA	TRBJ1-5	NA	CASSYPLRGNQGNQPQHF	TGTGCCAGCAGTTACCCTCTCCGGGGGAATCAGGGCAATCAGCCCCAGCATTTT
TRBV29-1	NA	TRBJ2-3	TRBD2	CSAARAGGPTDTQYF	TGCAGCGCTGCGAGGGCGGGGGGGCCCACAGATACGCAGTATTTT
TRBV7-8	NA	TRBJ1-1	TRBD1	CASSPRGLGGAFF	TGTGCCAGCAGCCCCAGGGGGCTTGGTGGAGCTTTCTTT